These T cell receptor beta chains were read from a single sample in a study of vaccination effects on CD4 cells after COVID-19. Their specific antigens are unknown. Profiling relied on immunoSEQ multiplex PCR, and the TCRdb table lists in-frame clones only, not all of them. The sample yields 17,000 or so clones, 74% seen once. This specimen was CD4+ T cells from PBMCs cultured with SARS-CoV-2 spike peptides, taken before COVID-19 vaccination. The receptor set was obtained from a human donor who had a prior SARS-CoV-2 infection. Each CDR3 is given with its conserved first and last residue. The D gene is left open where the match is weak. The size of a clone is reported for some rows only, either as once, few or many, or as a class for expanded clones.

v_call	d_call	j_call	clone_size	cdr3_aa	cdr3_nt
TRBV9	TRBD1	TRBJ1-4	NA	CASSVGSLGTGSEKLFF	TGTGCCAGCAGCGTAGGGTCGTTGGGGACAGGGAGTGAAAAACTGTTTTTT
TRBV2	NA	TRBJ1-5	few	CASTPGRGNQPQHF	TGTGCCAGCACTCCCGGACGAGGCAATCAGCCCCAGCATTTT
TRBV3-1/TRBV3-2	TRBD1	TRBJ2-7	NA	CASSQGGQGSYEQYF	TGTGCCAGCAGCCAAGGCGGACAGGGGTCCTACGAGCAGTACTTC
TRBV7-3	TRBD1	TRBJ2-7	NA	CASSKGAGAPYEQYF	TGTGCCAGCAGCAAGGGGGCAGGGGCTCCCTACGAGCAGTACTTC
TRBV7-6	TRBD1	TRBJ2-7	NA	CASSSRPYAGTGGGEQYF	TGTGCCAGCAGCTCCCGGCCATACGCCGGGACAGGGGGCGGCGAGCAGTACTTC
TRBV28	TRBD2	TRBJ2-7	NA	CASSSLGLAGVGYEQYF	TGTGCCAGCAGTTCTTTAGGACTAGCGGGAGTCGGCTACGAGCAGTACTTC
TRBV5-4	NA	TRBJ1-2	few	CASSHRAFTGYTF	TGTGCCAGCAGCCACCGGGCGTTCACTGGCTACACCTTC
TRBV7-3	NA	TRBJ1-1	once	CASSLTRNTEAFF	TGTGCCAGCAGCTTAACAAGGAACACTGAAGCTTTCTTT
TRBV3-1/TRBV3-2	TRBD1	TRBJ2-1	NA	CASSLTGVNEQFF	TGTGCCAGCAGCCTTACAGGGGTCAATGAGCAGTTCTTC
TRBV6-5	NA	TRBJ1-1	NA	CASKNTGRNTEAFF	TGTGCCAGCAAGAACACAGGGAGGAACACTGAAGCTTTCTTT
TRBV5-6	NA	TRBJ1-2	NA	CASSLAGRGRGGYTF	TGTGCCAGCAGCTTGGCGGGCAGGGGACGGGGTGGCTACACCTTC
TRBV7-9	NA	TRBJ2-7	NA	CASSYTSLEPYEQYF	TGTGCCAGCAGCTATACTAGCCTAGAACCTTACGAGCAGTACTTC
TRBV6-6	NA	TRBJ1-2	NA	CASSFSGAGDGYTF	TGTGCCAGCAGTTTCTCCGGGGCCGGCGATGGCTACACCTTC
TRBV24-1	NA	TRBJ2-3	NA	CATSDSSDPSTDTQYF	TGTGCCACCAGTGATTCTAGCGACCCGTCCACAGATACGCAGTATTTT
TRBV7-9	NA	TRBJ1-1	few	CASSLRRDGNTEAFF	TGTGCCAGCAGCTTGAGACGGGACGGGAACACTGAAGCTTTCTTT
TRBV27	TRBD2	TRBJ2-7	NA	CASSSARAGYSYEQYF	TGTGCCAGCAGTTCCGCCCGAGCGGGATACTCCTACGAGCAGTACTTC
TRBV3-1/TRBV3-2	TRBD1	TRBJ1-2	NA	CASSPRDRESNGYTF	TGTGCCAGCAGCCCCCGGGACAGGGAGAGTAATGGCTACACCTTC
TRBV4-2	TRBD2	TRBJ2-7	few	CASSRYIGTSSYEQYF	TGTGCCAGCAGCCGCTATATCGGGACTAGTTCCTACGAGCAGTACTTC
TRBV9	NA	TRBJ2-4	NA	CASSAEGGQFNIQYF	TGTGCCAGCAGCGCCGAGGGGGGACAGTTCAACATTCAGTACTTC
TRBV24-1	NA	TRBJ2-7	NA	CATSDSGSRASYEQYF	TGTGCCACCAGTGATTCGGGGTCCAGGGCTTCCTACGAGCAGTACTTC
TRBV9	NA	TRBJ2-1	NA	CASSVARTSYNEQFF	TGTGCCAGCAGCGTAGCCAGGACGTCCTACAATGAGCAGTTCTTC
TRBV27	TRBD2	TRBJ2-7	once	CASSWGGRGTYEQYF	TGTGCCAGCAGCTGGGGAGGGAGGGGAACCTACGAGCAGTACTTC
TRBV9	TRBD2	TRBJ2-5	NA	CASSVVGAGAETQYF	TGTGCCAGCAGCGTAGTTGGGGCGGGAGCAGAGACCCAGTACTTC
TRBV19	TRBD1	TRBJ2-7	few	CASSAGQVYEQYF	TGTGCCAGTAGTGCGGGACAGGTTTACGAGCAGTACTTC
TRBV18	TRBD2	TRBJ2-5	NA	CASSPSWASGARETQYF	TGTGCCAGCTCACCATCCTGGGCTAGCGGTGCTCGCGAGACCCAGTACTTC
TRBV9	NA	TRBJ1-3	NA	CASSVGGPVSGNTIYF	TGTGCCAGCAGCGTAGGAGGCCCCGTCTCTGGAAACACCATATATTTT
TRBV6-5	NA	TRBJ1-5	once	CASGEGVEQPQHF	TGTGCCAGCGGAGAGGGGGTCGAGCAGCCCCAGCATTTT
TRBV2	NA	TRBJ2-7	NA	CASSDYYEQYF	TGTGCCAGCAGTGATTACTACGAGCAGTACTTC
TRBV27	NA	TRBJ2-5	few	CASSYRGETQYF	TGTGCCAGCAGTTATCGAGGGGAGACCCAGTACTTC
TRBV29-1	NA	TRBJ1-4	NA	CSVGGGAQSSDDEKLFF	TGCAGCGTTGGAGGCGGAGCACAGTCATCCGATGATGAAAAACTGTTTTTT
TRBV5-4	TRBD2	TRBJ2-1	NA	CASSLGASGGTVGEQFF	TGTGCCAGCAGCTTGGGCGCTAGCGGGGGGACCGTGGGTGAGCAGTTCTTC
TRBV15	NA	TRBJ2-6	NA	CATSREWAGANVLTF	TGTGCCACCAGCAGAGAGTGGGCTGGGGCCAACGTCCTGACTTTC
TRBV5-1	NA	TRBJ1-1	once	CASSLGQEYTEAFF	TGCGCCAGCAGCTTGGGACAGGAGTACACTGAAGCTTTCTTT
TRBV6-5	TRBD1	TRBJ2-7	NA	CASSRDRVWDEQYF	TGTGCCAGCAGCCGCGACAGGGTGTGGGACGAGCAGTACTTC
TRBV25-1	NA	TRBJ1-3	NA	CASSVFSGNTIYF	TGTGCCAGCAGTGTCTTCTCTGGAAACACCATATATTTT
TRBV7-2	NA	TRBJ2-3	NA	CASSLADTQYF	TGTGCCAGCAGCTTAGCAGATACGCAGTATTTT
TRBV2	TRBD1	TRBJ1-2	once	CASREGQGWDGYTF	TGTGCCAGCCGAGAAGGACAGGGGTGGGATGGCTACACCTTC
TRBV18	NA	TRBJ2-5	NA	CASSPRDGETQYF	TGTGCCAGCTCACCAAGGGACGGAGAGACCCAGTACTTC
TRBV6-5	TRBD1	TRBJ2-3	NA	CASRFQGARTDTQYF	TGTGCCAGCAGATTCCAGGGGGCTAGGACAGATACGCAGTATTTT
TRBV7-9	TRBD2	TRBJ2-3	NA	CASKIAGGADTQYF	TGTGCCAGCAAGATAGCGGGAGGAGCAGATACGCAGTATTTT
TRBV10-3	TRBD1	TRBJ1-5	NA	CAISESKGGGNQPQHF	TGTGCCATCAGTGAGTCGAAAGGGGGCGGCAATCAGCCCCAGCATTTT
TRBV18	TRBD1	TRBJ1-2	NA	CASSQSGTAYGYTF	TGTGCCAGCTCACAGTCCGGGACAGCCTATGGCTACACCTTC
TRBV5-6	NA	TRBJ1-5	NA	CASSLAAQPYQPQHF	TGTGCCAGCAGCTTGGCGGCGCAGCCCTATCAGCCCCAGCATTTT
TRBV19	NA	TRBJ2-3	NA	CASSILHRDTQYF	TGTGCCAGTAGTATTCTCCACCGGGATACGCAGTATTTT
TRBV14	NA	TRBJ1-2	NA	CASSQDGYRGYTF	TGTGCCAGCAGCCAAGACGGATACCGTGGCTACACCTTC
TRBV6-1	TRBD2	TRBJ2-7	few	CASSELSGAGGRHPIYEQYF	TGTGCCAGCAGTGAATTGTCCGGAGCGGGGGGACGACACCCTATCTACGAGCAGTACTTC
TRBV7-9	NA	TRBJ1-1	NA	CASSRNQNTEAFF	TGTGCCAGCAGCCGCAACCAAAACACTGAAGCTTTCTTT
TRBV5-8	NA	TRBJ2-7	NA	CASIPRSGGRYEQYF	TGTGCCAGCATACCCAGGAGCGGAGGGCGGTACGAGCAGTACTTC
TRBV12-5	TRBD2	TRBJ2-3	NA	CASGSRAGGGTDTQYF	TGTGCTAGTGGTTCCCGGGCGGGAGGTGGCACAGATACGCAGTATTTT
TRBV15	NA	TRBJ2-3	NA	CATRRHQIGESTDTQYF	TGTGCCACCAGACGACATCAGATCGGGGAGAGCACAGATACGCAGTATTTT
TRBV18	TRBD1	TRBJ1-5	NA	CASSDGQGQPQHF	TGTGCCAGCTCAGACGGACAGGGCCAGCCCCAGCATTTT
TRBV6-2/TRBV6-3	NA	TRBJ2-7	NA	CASSYRRDTYEQYF	TGTGCCAGCAGTTATCGACGGGATACCTACGAGCAGTACTTC
TRBV18	TRBD1	TRBJ2-6	NA	CASSPQGAAGANVLTF	TGTGCCAGCTCACCGCAGGGGGCGGCAGGGGCCAACGTCCTGACTTTC
TRBV5-5	NA	TRBJ1-2	NA	CASSGTGSRSYGYTF	TGTGCCAGCAGCGGTACAGGGTCCCGCTCCTATGGCTACACCTTC
TRBV5-1	NA	TRBJ2-5	NA	CASSLALGHQEETQYF	TGCGCCAGCAGCTTGGCCCTGGGACACCAAGAAGAGACCCAGTACTTC
TRBV6-5	NA	TRBJ2-1	NA	CASSYSRLDNEQFF	TGTGCCAGCAGTTACTCGCGACTAGACAATGAGCAGTTCTTC
TRBV19	NA	TRBJ1-5	NA	CASRRGGGQPQHF	TGTGCCAGTAGAAGGGGTGGTGGTCAGCCCCAGCATTTT
TRBV15	NA	TRBJ2-1	NA	CATSRDRGLSDEQFF	TGTGCCACCAGCAGAGATCGGGGGTTGTCGGATGAGCAGTTCTTC
TRBV5-6	TRBD1	TRBJ2-7	once	CASSFLGRGLDEQYF	TGTGCCAGCAGTTTTTTGGGAAGGGGGCTCGACGAGCAGTACTTC
TRBV7-3	TRBD2	TRBJ2-3	NA	CASSSGTSGRAGADTQYF	TGTGCCAGCAGCTCCGGGACTAGCGGGAGGGCCGGGGCAGATACGCAGTATTTT